The source of this T cell receptor (beta chain) is a study of T cells in Graves' hyperthyroidism and ophthalmopathy. General study points: The model's output predicted ophthalmopathy at a median of about 5.9 months prior to onset.

Per germline, CDR1 MNHNS and CDR2 SASEGT. The CDR3 contains 11 residues. V lost 6 bases and J lost 6, with 8 bases in between. There were TCR beta CDR3 regions amplified from RNA transcripts. The HTBI primer set drove a first-round RT-PCR of the TCR CDR3. TCRdb re-derived calls from the multiplex PCR reads in MiXCR, one entry per CDR3 protein. Among around 620,000 distinct CDR3 sequences listed, 13% to 15% were seen once. This clonotype was seen more than once but under ten times. The antigen is unknown. This sequence originates from a woman aged 18 to 35 with Graves' ophthalmopathy. The chain combines TRBV6-1 with TRBJ2-5; D remains unclear. What was sequenced was blood. CDR3 bases: TGTGCCAGCAGGGCCGAGAAGACCCAGTACTTC. This codes for CASRAEKTQYF.